These 26 T cell receptor beta chains originate from one sample sequenced in a study of shared clonotypes between healthy human individuals. Libraries were prepared by immunoSEQ multiplex PCR; TCRdb keeps only in-frame clonotypes and omits some of them. The sample has approximately 1.5 million clones, around 98% seen once. Material: naive CD4+ T cells sorted from blood. The subset denotes: CD45RA+ positively selected. Receptors were obtained from a man aged 25 to 40 in good health.

This clone was recorded once. The chain joins TRBV5-1 to TRBJ2-1, with 8 bases lining up with TRBD1. With 0 bases clipped from V and 4 bases from J, the junction kept 6 bases outside the gene matches. Looked up from germline, CDR1 is SGHRS and CDR2 is YFSETQ. This CDR3 spans 16 amino acids. CDR3 sequence (DNA): TGCGCCAGCAGCTTGGATTGGACAGGGAATTACAATGAGCAGTTCTTC. Amino acids: CASSLDWTGNYNEQFF.

The rearrangement links TRBV6-5 to TRBJ2-1, with D possibly being TRBD1 (6 bases). CDR1 MNHEY and CDR2 SVGAGI come from the germline V gene. The V gene lost 2 bases and the J gene lost 4 bases, with 12 bases spanning the gap. The CDR3 extends over 15 amino acids. The CDR3 spells CASSYQTGQYNEQFF. CDR3 bases: TGTGCCAGCAGTTACCAAACCGGACAGTACAATGAGCAGTTCTTC.

This clone was detected only once. The chain has TRBV6-6 and TRBJ2-3; 8 nucleotides match TRBD1. In germline, CDR1 is MNHNY, CDR2 SVGAGI (reference sequence). This CDR3 has 15 residues. V shed 5 bases and J 1 base; nucleotides not matched to a gene: 5. This chain's CDR3 is CASSPTGDGTDTQYF. The CDR3, as DNA: TGTGCCAGCAGTCCGACAGGGGATGGCACAGATACGCAGTATTTT.

V and J are TRBV18 and TRBJ1-2; 7 bases match TRBD1. Germline values: CDR1 KGHSH, CDR2 LQKENI. The V segment lost 3 bases and the J segment 6 bases; nucleotides outside the gene matches: 4. The CDR3 spans 13 residues. CDR3 bases: TGTGCCAGCTCACCGGGCAGGGGGAATGGCTACACCTTC. Translated, it gives CASSPGRGNGYTF.

The rearrangement joins TRBV11-3 to TRBJ2-1; D is unresolved. The CDR3 length is 11 residues. Trimming took off 6 bases at V and 9 bases at J, with 9 bases between the two ends. The germline V gene encodes CDR1 SGHNT and CDR2 YENEEA. The CDR3 is CASRSICEQFF. DNA of the CDR3: TGTGCCAGCAGGTCGATCTGTGAGCAGTTCTTC.

In its sample, this clone was seen once. The chain uses TRBV5-1 and TRBJ1-1; D ambiguous. The CDR3 runs 14 residues. Looked up from germline, CDR1 is SGHRS and CDR2 is YFSETQ. The V gene lost 1 base and the J gene lost 0 bases, with 7 bases spanning the gap. CDR3 bases: TGCGCCAGCAGCTTGAAAAGAATGAACACTGAAGCTTTCTTT. Protein product: CASSLKRMNTEAFF.

The chain uses TRBV19 and TRBJ1-5; possibly TRBD1 for D (6 bases). With 4 bases removed from V and 7 bases from J, the gap between germline ends came to 14 bases. This CDR3 spans 14 amino acids. Germline CDR1 reads LNHDA; CDR2 reads SQIVND (reference sequence). CDR3 sequence (DNA): TGTGCCAGTAGTAGGGGGCGATCGGACCAGCCCCAGCATTTT. Protein sequence: CASSRGRSDQPQHF.

This sequence joins TRBV7-8 and TRBJ2-3; D is possibly TRBD1 (5 bases). The CDR3 covers 14 residues. CDR1 SGHVS and CDR2 FQNEAQ come from the germline V gene. Trimming cost V 5 bases and J 1 base, with 10 bases left between them. CDR3 in amino acids: CASSPGQGTDTQYF. The CDR3 nucleotides are TGTGCCAGCAGCCCCGGACAAGGCACAGATACGCAGTATTTT.

Comments on this clone: Other DNA sequences in the same sample also yield this CDR3. The rearrangement links TRBV5-1 to TRBJ2-7; no definite D call. Germline CDR1 is SGHRS and CDR2 is YFSETQ. The CDR3 contains 14 residues. V lost 0 bases to trimming and J lost 0 bases, with 7 bases between them. The CDR3 sequence: CASSLGVSSYEQYF. CDR3 nucleotide sequence: TGCGCCAGCAGCTTGGGAGTGAGCTCCTACGAGCAGTACTTC.

The genes are TRBV7-2 and TRBJ1-1, with D perhaps matching TRBD1 (5 bases). V gave up 5 bases and J gave up 5 bases, with 15 bases separating them. Germline values: CDR1 SGHTA, CDR2 FQGNSA. The CDR3 runs to 14 residues. The CDR3 loop reads CASSRALGETEAFF. The CDR3 region has the DNA TGTGCCAGCAGCCGCGCGTTAGGGGAAACTGAAGCTTTCTTT.

The V gene is TRBV28, the J gene TRBJ2-2, with D perhaps matching TRBD1 (5 bases). This CDR3 contains 16 residues. From germline, CDR1 is MDHEN and CDR2 SYDVKM. The V end was cut by 5 bases, the J end by 4 bases, with 17 bases between. The CDR3 sequence is CASSPVQARVTGELFF. The CDR3 region has the DNA TGTGCCAGCAGTCCGGTTCAAGCCAGGGTCACCGGGGAGCTGTTTTTT. Full variable domain (remainder filled in from reference TRBV28 and TRBJ2-2): DVKVTQSSRYLVKRTGEKVFLECVQDMDHENMFWYRQDPGLGLRLIYFSYDVKMKEKGDIPEGYSVSREKKERFSLILESASTNQTSMYLCASSPVQARVTGELFFGEGSRLTVL.

The J gene is TRBJ1-2, the V gene TRBV7-9; D gene uncertain. V was trimmed by 4 bases and J by 6 bases, leaving 12 bases between them. The CDR3 runs 13 residues. Germline CDR1 SEHNR, CDR2 FQNEAQ (reference sequence). The CDR3 loop reads CASSSETQDGYTF. The CDR3 DNA sequence: TGTGCCAGCAGCTCCGAGACTCAAGATGGCTACACCTTC.

For this clone: Distinct nucleotide sequences in the sample also encode this CDR3. The chain is built from TRBV5-1 and TRBJ2-1; D not resolved. CDR1 is SGHRS and CDR2 is YFSETQ in the germline V gene. The ends were cut back, 0 bases at V and 4 bases at J, with 11 bases in the middle. This CDR3 is 15 amino acids long. CDR3 sequence reads: CASSLGEFPYNEQFF. In DNA, the CDR3 is TGCGCCAGCAGCTTGGGCGAGTTCCCATACAATGAGCAGTTCTTC. The full variable domain, completed using reference TRBV5-1 and TRBJ2-1, is KAGVTQTPRYLIKTRGQQVTLSCSPISGHRSVSWYQQTPGQGLQFLFEYFSETQRNKGNFPGRFSGRQFSNSRSEMNVSTLELGDSALYLCASSLGEFPYNEQFFGPGTRLTVL.

This clone was detected once. CDR3 in DNA: TGTGCCAGTAGTGCTCAGGGGGGCACTGAAGCTTTCTTT. Protein product: CASSAQGGTEAFF. The gene calls are TRBV19 and TRBJ1-1, with 7 positions matching TRBD1. This CDR3 contains 13 residues. The germline gives CDR1 LNHDA, CDR2 SQIVND (reference sequence). With V trimmed by 5 bases and J by 4 bases, 4 bases remained unmatched.

J is TRBJ1-2 and V is TRBV19, with a weak D call TRBD1 (5 bases). Germline CDR1 reads LNHDA; CDR2 reads SQIVND (reference sequence). This CDR3 region has 14 residues. Trimming removed 1 base at V and 4 bases at J, with 10 bases between. The CDR3 here is CASSIADSSYGYTF. CDR3 in DNA: TGTGCCAGTAGTATAGCTGACAGTTCCTATGGCTACACCTTC. Together with reference TRBV19 and TRBJ1-2, the CDR3 gives the full variable domain: DGGITQSPKYLFRKEGQNVTLSCEQNLNHDAMYWYRQDPGQGLRLIYYSQIVNDFQKGDIAEGYSVSREKKESFPLTVTSAQKNPTAFYLCASSIADSSYGYTFGSGTRLTVV.

This chain uses TRBV7-9 with TRBJ1-1, with 9 bases matching TRBD1. The CDR3 loop spans 16 amino acids. The germline V gene encodes CDR1 SEHNR and CDR2 FQNEAQ (reference sequence). Germline trimming cut 6 bases from V and 2 bases from J; bases unmatched to any gene: 10. The CDR3 loop reads CASSLQGALSNTEAFF. CDR3 DNA: TGTGCCAGCAGTTTACAGGGGGCGCTCAGTAACACTGAAGCTTTCTTT.

The V gene is TRBV18, the J gene TRBJ2-5, with D tentatively TRBD2 (5 bases). CDR1 is KGHSH and CDR2 is LQKENI in the germline V gene. V lost 8 bases and J lost 4, with 20 bases in between. CDR3 length: 15 residues. CDR3 nucleotide sequence: TGTGCCAGCGGCCGGGGTCCAATCGAATTAGAGACCCAGTACTTC. Translation gives CASGRGPIELETQYF.

The chain is built from TRBV28 and TRBJ1-2, with D tentatively TRBD1 (5 bases). The CDR3 loop spans 15 amino acids. Trimming took 6 bases from V and 8 from J, leaving 22 bases between them. Germline lookup yields CDR1 MDHEN and CDR2 SYDVKM. CDR3 in amino acids: CASRPEESRVKGYTF. In DNA, the CDR3 is TGTGCCAGCAGACCCGAAGAGAGCAGGGTAAAGGGCTACACCTTC.

The chain couples TRBV6-1 to TRBJ1-4, with 7 bases matching TRBD1. The V segment lost 7 bases and the J segment 10 bases; nucleotides outside the gene matches: 3. The CDR3 has 11 residues. Germline loops: CDR1 MNHNS, CDR2 SASEGT. The CDR3 region has the DNA TGTGCCAGCAACAGGGGAGGAAAACTGTTTTTT. As protein: CASNRGGKLFF.

The CDR3 sequence is CASRRDRRLFYGYTF. In DNA, the CDR3 is TGTGCCAGCAGACGGGACAGGAGACTTTTCTATGGCTACACCTTC. This rearrangement joins TRBV2 to TRBJ1-2, with TRBD1 identical over 8 bases. In germline, CDR1 is SNHLY, CDR2 FYNNEI. The CDR3 loop spans 15 amino acids. J was trimmed by 4 bases and V by 6 bases; bases with no gene match: 10.

This chain joins TRBV5-6 and TRBJ2-7; 9 bases map to TRBD1. V lost 4 bases, J lost 1 base, and 6 bases stayed unmatched. The CDR3 totals 15 residues. The germline V gene has CDR1 SGHDT and CDR2 YYEEEE. CDR3 coding DNA: TGTGCCAGCAGCACCGACAGGGGGTGGTCCTACGAGCAGTACTTC. It codes for CASSTDRGWSYEQYF.

V and J are TRBV29-1 and TRBJ2-7; 7 bases align to TRBD1. Germline CDR1 SQVTM, CDR2 ANQGSEA. J lost 0 bases, V lost 7 bases, and 9 bases had no gene match. The length of the CDR3 is 14 residues. CDR3 residues: CSAQGTASSYEQYF. The CDR3, as DNA: TGCAGCGCACAGGGGACAGCAAGCTCCTACGAGCAGTACTTC.

J is TRBJ2-7 and V is TRBV9; no clear D. Trimming took 1 base from V and 2 from J, leaving 10 bases between them. This CDR3 spans 14 amino acids. Germline values: CDR1 SGDLS, CDR2 YYNGEE. CDR3 sequence: CASSVTQVAYEQYF. The CDR3 region has the DNA TGTGCCAGCAGCGTAACCCAGGTCGCCTACGAGCAGTACTTC.

This clone was found once. This sequence joins TRBV25-1 and TRBJ2-1; TRBD2 matches 10 bases. The CDR3 has 14 residues. Germline-derived CDR1 and CDR2 are MGHDK and SYGVNS. V was pared by 4 bases and J by 7 bases, with 4 bases of the junction left unmatched. In DNA, the CDR3 is TGTGCCAGCAGTGTTAGCGGGAGGTTTAATGAGCAGTTCTTC. Translation gives CASSVSGRFNEQFF.

V is TRBV5-1 and J is TRBJ2-7; tentatively, D is TRBD1 (5 bases). V was clipped by 4 bases and J by 0 bases, with 11 bases between them. This CDR3 contains 14 residues. Germline V gene data show CDR1 as SGHRS and CDR2 as YFSETQ. As DNA, the CDR3 is TGCGCCAGCAGCCTGGACATAAGCTCCTACGAGCAGTACTTC. Translated: CASSLDISSYEQYF.

CDR3 loop: CASGFMGQPSRAFF. DNA of the CDR3: TGTGCTAGTGGTTTTATGGGCCAACCATCCCGGGCTTTCTTT. The chain links TRBV12-5 to TRBJ1-1, with no clear D. The V gene's germline CDR1 is LGHNT and CDR2 FRNRAP. The CDR3 is made up of 14 amino acids. The V end was cut by 3 bases, the J end by 11 bases, with 19 bases between.